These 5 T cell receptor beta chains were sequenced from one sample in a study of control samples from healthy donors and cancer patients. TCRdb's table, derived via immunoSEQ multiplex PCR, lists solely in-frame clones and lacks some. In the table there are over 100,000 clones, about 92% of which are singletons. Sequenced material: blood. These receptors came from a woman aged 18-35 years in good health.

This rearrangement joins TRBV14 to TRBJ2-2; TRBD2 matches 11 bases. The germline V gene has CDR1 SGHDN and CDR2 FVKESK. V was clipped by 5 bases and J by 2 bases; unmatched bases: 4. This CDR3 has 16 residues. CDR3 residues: CASSVTSGVNTGELFF. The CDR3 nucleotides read TGTGCCAGCAGCGTGACTAGCGGGGTCAACACCGGGGAGCTGTTTTTT. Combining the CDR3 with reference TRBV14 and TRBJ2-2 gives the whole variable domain EAGVTQFPSHSVIEKGQTVTLRCDPISGHDNLYWYRRVMGKEIKFLLHFVKESKQDESGMPNNRFLAERTGGTYSTLKVQPAELEDSGVYFCASSVTSGVNTGELFFGEGSRLTVL.

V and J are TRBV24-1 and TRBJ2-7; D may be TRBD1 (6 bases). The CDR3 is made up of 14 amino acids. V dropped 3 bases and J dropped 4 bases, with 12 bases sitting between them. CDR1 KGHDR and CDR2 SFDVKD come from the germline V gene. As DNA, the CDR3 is TGTGCCACCAGTGATCCCCAGGGGTCGTACGAGCAGTACTTC. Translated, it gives CATSDPQGSYEQYF.

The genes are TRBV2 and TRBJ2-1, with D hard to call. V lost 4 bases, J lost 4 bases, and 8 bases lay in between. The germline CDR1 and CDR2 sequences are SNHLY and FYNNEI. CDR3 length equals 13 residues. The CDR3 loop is CASSGRAYNEQFF. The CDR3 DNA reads TGTGCCAGCAGTGGCAGAGCTTACAATGAGCAGTTCTTC.

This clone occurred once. The CDR3 reads CASGLVGVVTGNYGYTF. For the CDR3, the DNA is TGTGCTAGTGGTTTGGTAGGCGTCGTGACAGGGAACTATGGCTACACCTTC. The chain combines TRBV12-5 with TRBJ1-2, with TRBD1 identical over 7 bases. The CDR3 is made up of 17 amino acids. J lost 2 bases, V lost 0 bases, and 9 bases had no gene match. The germline V gene encodes CDR1 LGHNT and CDR2 FRNRAP.

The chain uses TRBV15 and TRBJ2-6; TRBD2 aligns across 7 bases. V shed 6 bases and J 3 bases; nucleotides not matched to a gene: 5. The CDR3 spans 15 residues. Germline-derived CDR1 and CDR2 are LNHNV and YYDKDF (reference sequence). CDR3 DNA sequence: TGTGCCACCAGGGGAGGGGTCGGTGGGGCCAACGTCCTGACTTTC. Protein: CATRGGVGGANVLTF.